This T cell receptor (beta chain) was identified in a study of T cell responses to AZD1222 COVID-19 vaccine (dated by TCRdb to the early 2020s). Regarding the complete study: AZD1222 recipients given second doses at about 4 weeks or at about 12 weeks were pooled, since spike-specific TCR depth and breadth were not found to differ between the two schedules. TCR sequencing was performed for about 240 trial participants, of whom 200 to 210 were given two doses of AZD1222 and some 26 were given two doses of MenACWY control vaccine. Enrollment into the trials was organized by age into subgroups of 18-55, 56-69 and 70-plus years, and those subgroups contained roughly 150, 30 and 60 TCR-sequenced participants, respectively. Results and caveats for the whole study, not just this receptor: Reportedly, almost half of the unique spike-specific TCRs recognized epitopes lying outside the regions that are mutated in the B.1.351 and B.1.1.7 variants. A significant rise in spike-specific TCR breadth and depth was observed after two AZD1222 doses relative to day 0 and relative to MenACWY recipients. In the small 56-69-year group, the increase in depth fell short of significance, most likely because of low power. Vaccine-associated CD4 TCRs spanned the whole spike protein, with dominant responses in regions 160-218 and 743-854. Participants were mostly white British and included more females than males, and it was suggested by the authors that clonal diversity may have been underestimated. Because no day 14 peak-response samples were available, repertoires were characterized only after the peak T cell response. Conclusions about previously exposed vaccinees are limited because only five or six AZD1222 recipients were SARS-CoV-2 seropositive at baseline.

The CDR3 regions of human TCRbeta chains were analyzed by immunosequencing. The published analysis was carried out like this. Repertoire TCRs were matched against a reference library of SARS-CoV-2-specific TCRs generated with the MIRA antigen-specificity platform. Breadth was defined as the fraction of unique TCRs that were SARS-CoV-2-associated, and depth was defined as the fraction of total T cells that were SARS-CoV-2-associated. Using the MIRA data, every spike-specific TCR was mapped to the spike region that the TCR reacted to and assigned to either a CD4 or a CD8 class. Log10-transformed breadth and depth values were compared by one-way ANOVA with Sidak's multiple comparisons tests. TCRdb provides this immuneACCESS table in a form limited to in-frame rearrangements. Some clones are lacking; in checked studies, under half of them reflect an unresolved V gene, and why the rest are absent is not known. V and J calls plus clone size are reproduced from that table; the DNA served to infer D and trimming. The sample includes about 83,000 clones, with around 86% observed a single time. The ten biggest clones cover 8.7% of the sample.

About this clone itself: It lacks a known antigen. Nothing much larger sits one base from this clone, and base qualities are not available.

As encoded in the germline V gene, CDR1 is SGHTA while CDR2 is FQGNSA. Germline trimming amounts to 2 bases on V and 8 bases on J, with 5 as the count of junction bases outside the gene matches. From cysteine to phenylalanine, the CDR3 is 14 amino acids long. The CDR3 DNA has 42 bases and is translated from base 1. According to the study, the label for this sample's time point signals: baseline before first vaccination. Samples from vaccinated people were obtained from the UK trials COV001 and COV002, which included a single-blind randomized controlled phase 2/3 trial of AZD1222 (ChAdOx1 nCoV-19) in healthy adults. For TCRbeta chain sequencing, PBMC samples were collected from trial participants at day 0 and at day 28 after the second dose.

This specimen was peripheral blood, taken on day 0 of AZD1222 vaccination. The receptor's source is an adult in good health. The chain is assembled from TRBV7-2 and TRBJ2-1, with TRBD1 matching 8 junction bases. At the DNA level, the sequence is TGTGCCAGCAGCTTAAACAGGGGGATCGATGAGCAGTTCTTC. The encoded protein is CASSLNRGIDEQFF.